This entry lists 25 T cell receptor beta chains sequenced from one sample in a study of identical twins. MiXCR, run by TCRdb on the 5' RACE reads, gives a single entry per CDR3 protein. This table holds approximately 300,000 distinct CDR3 sequences, more than 8% found once. These sequences were also reported in another study, on yellow fever vaccine responses in identical twins.

What was sequenced was CD8+ T cells sorted from blood. All receptors derive from a woman in her late teens or twenties in good health.

In its sample, this clonotype was seen a few times. V gene TRBV3-1 combines with J gene TRBJ2-7, with 8 positions matching TRBD2. The junction had 6 bases not matched to a gene; V was cut back by 0 bases and J by 5 bases. This CDR3 spans 15 amino acids. Germline V gives CDR1 LGHDT, CDR2 YNNKEL (reference sequence). CDR3 DNA sequence: TGTGCCAGCAGCCAAGATGGAGCGGGAGACGACGAGCAGTACTTC. Translation: CASSQDGAGDDEQYF.

The chain couples TRBV7-6 to TRBJ1-1; tentative D call: TRBD1 (5 bases). CDR1 and CDR2 (germline): SGHVS, FNYEAQ. With 2 bases removed from V and 2 bases from J, the gap between germline ends came to 21 bases. This CDR3 contains 18 residues. As DNA, the CDR3 is TGTGCCAGCAGCTTAACGACGGTGCAGGGCCAGTCAAACACTGAAGCTTTCTTT. Protein product: CASSLTTVQGQSNTEAFF.

The genes are TRBV6-2 or TRBV6-3 and TRBJ2-5; no reliable D call. The CDR3 sequence is 11 residues long. V was trimmed by 6 bases and J by 0 bases, leaving 2 bases between them. Per germline, CDR1 MNHEY and CDR2 SVGEGT. Here the CDR3 reads CASRNQETQYF. The CDR3 DNA follows: TGTGCCAGCAGAAACCAAGAGACCCAGTACTTC.

The genes are TRBV6-5 and TRBJ1-2; no clear D. V lost 10 bases and J 2 bases, leaving 14 bases between the germline ends. The CDR3 has 13 amino acids. CDR1 MNHEY and CDR2 SVGAGI come from the germline V gene. CDR3 DNA sequence: TGTGCCACCGGCTACACCGAGAACTATGGCTACACCTTC. Amino acid sequence: CATGYTENYGYTF.

The CDR3 reads CASRGEERQPQHF. CDR3 DNA sequence: TGTGCCAGCAGAGGGGAGGAAAGACAGCCCCAGCATTTT. The V and J genes are TRBV12-3 or TRBV12-4 and TRBJ1-5; D may be TRBD1 (5 bases). Trimming left V 6 bases short and J 7 bases short, with 13 bases between. The CDR3 spans 13 residues.

In this sample, this clonotype turned up many times. This sequence joins TRBV3-1 and TRBJ2-7; D is perhaps TRBD1 (6 bases). V lost 0 bases and J lost 6, with 15 bases in between. Germline assignment: CDR1 LGHDT and CDR2 YNNKEL (reference sequence). This CDR3 has 15 amino acids. In nucleotides, the CDR3 is TGTGCCAGCAGCCAAGAATGGGGGCTTGTCGGCGAGCAGTACTTC. It encodes CASSQEWGLVGEQYF.

The chain links TRBV4-3 to TRBJ2-1; possibly TRBD1 for D (6 bases). Trimming shortened V by 0 bases and J by 9 bases, and 18 bases separated the two germline ends. Germline V gives CDR1 LGHNA, CDR2 YSLEER. The CDR3 has 16 amino acids. The CDR3 DNA sequence: TGCGCCAGCAGCCAAGATGGCAGGGGCGATGGGCTTGAGCAGTTCTTC. It specifies CASSQDGRGDGLEQFF.

This clonotype was seen many times. J is TRBJ1-2 and V is TRBV14; 8 positions agree with TRBD1. J lost 4 bases, V lost 8 bases, and 9 bases had no gene match. Looked up from germline, CDR1 is SGHDN and CDR2 is FVKESK. There are 14 residues in the CDR3. DNA of the CDR3: TGTGCCAGCGCCGGGACAGGAGGATTCTATGGCTACACCTTC. Protein: CASAGTGGFYGYTF.

This clonotype was observed a few times. The J gene is TRBJ2-1, the V gene TRBV4-2, with 9 positions matching TRBD2. V shed 1 base, J shed 5 bases, and the junction held 18 bases outside the gene matches. Germline CDR1 LGHNA, CDR2 YNFKEQ. This CDR3 contains 20 residues. CDR3 protein: CASSQAAGFGAGGPNNEQFF. The CDR3 DNA is TGTGCCAGCAGCCAAGCTGCAGGCTTCGGTGCGGGGGGGCCGAACAATGAGCAGTTCTTC.

This clonotype was observed a few times. This chain uses TRBV5-5 with TRBJ1-5, with 8 bases fitting TRBD1. In germline, CDR1 is SGHKS, CDR2 YYEKEE (reference sequence). V dropped 1 base and J dropped 2; count of bases not matched to a gene: 2. This CDR3 is 15 amino acids long. The CDR3: CASSLLTGGNQPQHF. The CDR3 coding sequence is TGTGCCAGCAGCTTGTTGACAGGGGGCAATCAGCCCCAGCATTTT.

This clonotype was detected a few times. The chain uses TRBV7-9 and TRBJ2-7, with 7 nucleotides matching TRBD2. V lost 0 bases to trimming and J lost 7 bases; unmatched junction nucleotides: 6. CDR3 size: 14 residues. Germline V gene data show CDR1 as SEHNR and CDR2 as FQNEAQ (reference sequence). The CDR3 nucleotides read TGTGCCAGCAGCTTAGCGCCGGCTAGCGGTGAGCAGTACTTC. Protein product: CASSLAPASGEQYF.

V is TRBV4-3 and J is TRBJ2-7; D possibly uses TRBD1 or TRBD2 (5 bases each). Germline CDR1 LGHNA, CDR2 YSLEER. V was clipped by 2 bases and J by 0 bases, with 11 bases between them. This CDR3 is built from 15 residues. CDR3 protein: CASSQTRDGSYEQYF. DNA of the CDR3: TGCGCCAGCAGCCAAACCCGGGACGGCTCCTACGAGCAGTACTTC.

V gene TRBV6-5 combines with J gene TRBJ2-2; tentatively, D is TRBD1 (6 bases). Trimming left V 3 bases short and J 7 bases short, with 18 bases between. Germline-derived CDR1 and CDR2 are MNHEY and SVGAGI. The CDR3 is made up of 16 amino acids. The CDR3 DNA reads TGTGCCAGCAGTTATTCCTCGGGACACTACGGCGGGGAGCTGTTTTTT. It encodes CASSYSSGHYGGELFF.

A few counts support this clonotype. V gene TRBV27 combines with J gene TRBJ1-5, with no clear D. The CDR3 is made up of 15 amino acids. Trimming removed 7 bases from V and 4 bases from J, with 17 bases in between. Germline V gives CDR1 MNHEY, CDR2 SMNVEV (reference sequence). The CDR3 DNA reads as TGTGCCAGCACTCCGGTTAGAGGAGAGAATCAGCCCCAGCATTTT. This sequence encodes CASTPVRGENQPQHF.

The J gene is TRBJ2-6, the V gene TRBV6-5; D is uncertain. Per the germline V gene, CDR1 is MNHEY and CDR2 is SVGAGI. Trimming shortened V by 9 bases and J by 4 bases, and 4 bases separated the two germline ends. The CDR3 length is 11 residues. Here the CDR3 reads CASRGANVLTF. CDR3 sequence (DNA): TGTGCCAGTCGAGGGGCCAACGTCCTGACTTTC.

This clonotype was seen many times. V is TRBV4-3 and J is TRBJ1-3, with a possible D match to TRBD1 (5 bases). The V end was cut by 1 base, the J end by 5 bases, with 9 bases between. Germline values: CDR1 LGHNA, CDR2 YSLEER. This CDR3 spans 14 amino acids. The CDR3 nucleotides read TGCGCCAGCAGCCAAGGAAGGGGCCGAAACACCATATATTTT. It is translated as CASSQGRGRNTIYF.

Ten or more counts support this clonotype. J is TRBJ2-7 and V is TRBV25-1, with 11 bases lining up with TRBD2. J gave up 2 bases and V 6 bases, and 0 bases lay outside the gene matches. This CDR3 region has 13 residues. Germline V gene data show CDR1 as MGHDK and CDR2 as SYGVNS. The chain's CDR3 is CASRLAGAYEQYF. In nucleotides, the CDR3 is TGTGCCAGCAGACTAGCGGGAGCCTACGAGCAGTACTTC.

In this sample, this clonotype turned up a few times. The rearrangement links TRBV6-4 to TRBJ2-7; D unresolved. V dropped 3 bases and J dropped 3 bases, with 9 bases sitting between them. The CDR3 is made up of 13 amino acids. Germline V CDR1 and CDR2: MRHNA, SNTAGT. CDR3 nucleotide sequence: TGTGCCAGCAGTGAGGCAGCAAACTACGAGCAGTACTTC. Translated: CASSEAANYEQYF.

Only a few counts were recorded for this clonotype. This rearrangement joins TRBV29-1 to TRBJ2-7; no clear D. CDR1 and CDR2 from the germline V gene are SQVTM and ANQGSEA. V gave up 4 bases and J gave up 5 bases, with 12 bases separating them. The CDR3 loop spans 12 amino acids. CDR3 bases: TGCAGCGTTGGCTCTGGGTTCGACGAGCAGTACTTC. Its translation is CSVGSGFDEQYF.

Many counts were recorded for this clonotype. This chain connects TRBV4-3 to TRBJ2-1, with 12 bases fitting TRBD2. The germline V gene encodes CDR1 LGHNA and CDR2 YSLEER. The CDR3 covers 16 residues. V lost 3 bases and J lost 5; bases outside the gene matches: 5. This CDR3 is CASSQETSGRHNEQFF. The CDR3 nucleotides are TGCGCCAGCAGCCAGGAGACTAGCGGGAGACACAATGAGCAGTTCTTC.

In this sample, this clonotype turned up a few times. V gene TRBV2 combines with J gene TRBJ2-3; TRBD2 agrees at 7 bases. CDR1 is SNHLY and CDR2 is FYNNEI in the germline V gene. With V trimmed by 1 base and J by 4 bases, 5 bases remained unmatched. The CDR3 sequence is 15 residues long. For the CDR3, the DNA is TGTGCCAGCAGTGAAGTGGGGGGGTTACCAGATACGCAGTATTTT. Translating gives CASSEVGGLPDTQYF.

This clonotype was counted at least ten times. V is TRBV10-2 and J is TRBJ2-5, with 9 bases lining up with TRBD2. The CDR3 length is 15 residues. After removal of 5 bases from V and 2 bases from J, the junction contained 6 bases not matched to a gene. Germline V gene sequence: CDR1 WSHSY, CDR2 SAAADI. The CDR3 DNA is TGCGCCAGCAGTTTACGCGGGGGGGTACAAGAGACCCAGTACTTC. Translating gives CASSLRGGVQETQYF.

This clonotype was counted at least ten times. V gene TRBV29-1 combines with J gene TRBJ2-2; D unresolved. Trimming removed 0 bases from V and 10 bases from J, with 3 bases in between. This CDR3 region has 10 residues. Germline V gene sequence: CDR1 SQVTM, CDR2 ANQGSEA. CDR3 loop: CSVEDMELFF. The CDR3 nucleotides are TGCAGCGTTGAAGATATGGAGCTGTTTTTT.

On this clonotype itself: The junction shows a germline mismatch at one end, possibly a read error. The J gene is TRBJ2-7, the V gene TRBV7-9; the D call may be TRBD1 or TRBD2 (6 bases each). Per germline, CDR1 SEHNR and CDR2 FQNEAQ (reference sequence). This CDR3 region has 15 residues. The CDR3 nucleotides read TGTGCCAGCAGTTTAGTTTTAGGGGGGTCCTACGAGCAGTACTTC. It codes for CASSLVLGGSYEQYF.

The table lists this clonotype with many counts. J is TRBJ2-1 and V is TRBV7-8; 9 bases are a match to TRBD2. Germline V gene sequence: CDR1 SGHVS, CDR2 FQNEAQ. This CDR3 contains 19 residues. V shed 2 bases, J shed 6 bases, and the junction held 17 bases outside the gene matches. CDR3 loop: CASSLKVAGSSGKFNEQFF. The CDR3 bases are TGTGCCAGCAGCTTAAAGGTAGCGGGGTCTAGCGGGAAATTCAATGAGCAGTTCTTC.